Presented here are 27 T cell receptor beta chains from one specimen sequenced in a study of T cell responses to AZD1222 COVID-19 vaccine. Here immunoSEQ multiplex PCR was the method, and the copy in TCRdb shows in-frame clones only, minus some. The sample lists 120,000 or so clones, 80% to 90% seen once, with 11% in the top ten. The source material was peripheral blood, sampled on day 0 of MenACWY control vaccination. All receptors derive from an adult in good health.

This clone was counted a few times. The same CDR3 also results from other DNA sequences found in this sample. The rearrangement uses TRBV7-9 and TRBJ1-2, with unresolved D. This CDR3 has 14 amino acids. Trimming cost V 0 bases and J 2 bases, with 7 bases left between them. Germline V gene lookup returns CDR1 SEHNR and CDR2 FQNEAQ (reference sequence). For the CDR3, the DNA is TGTGCCAGCAGCTTAGCAGGCAAGAACTATGGCTACACCTTC. The encoded protein is CASSLAGKNYGYTF. The full variable domain, rest sourced from reference TRBV7-9 and TRBJ1-2, is DTGVSQNPRHKITKRGQNVTFRCDPISEHNRLYWYRQTLGQGPEFLTYFQNEAQLEKSRLLSDRFSAERPKGSFSTLEIQRTEQGDSAMYLCASSLAGKNYGYTFGSGTRLTVV.

The chain joins TRBV5-4 to TRBJ1-1, with TRBD1 matching 7 bases. CDR1 and CDR2 (germline): SGHNT, YYREEE (reference sequence). V trimming: 3 bases; J trimming: 5 bases; junction bases outside the gene matches: 10. This CDR3 has 15 residues. The CDR3 DNA follows: TGTGCCAGCAGCTGGGGACAGCTGGGGGGTACTGAAGCTTTCTTT. Translating it yields CASSWGQLGGTEAFF.

This rearrangement joins TRBV6-6 to TRBJ2-1; possibly TRBD2 for D (6 bases). In germline, CDR1 is MNHNY, CDR2 SVGAGI (reference sequence). The CDR3 runs 16 residues. V was trimmed by 2 bases and J by 2 bases, leaving 13 bases between them. CDR3 DNA sequence: TGTGCCAGCAGTTACCATGCGGGGCGAGCCTACAATGAGCAGTTCTTC. Translation gives CASSYHAGRAYNEQFF.

This sequence joins TRBV5-6 and TRBJ2-5; a weak D match, TRBD1 (6 bases). CDR1 and CDR2 (germline): SGHDT, YYEEEE. The CDR3 is 16 amino acids. V was cut by 4 bases and J by 2 bases, with 18 bases left in between. CDR3 sequence (DNA): TGTGCCAGCAGCAGCGGACAGTCCAGGCGTCAAGAGACCCAGTACTTC. It translates to CASSSGQSRRQETQYF.

The chain links TRBV5-1 to TRBJ2-7, with 7 positions matching TRBD2. Losses at the gene ends were 3 bases for V and 6 bases for J; bases not matched to a gene: 12. This CDR3 spans 15 amino acids. Germline CDR1 SGHRS, CDR2 YFSETQ. In DNA form, the CDR3 reads TGCGCCAGCAGCTGGGGGGGATCCCGGTGGTCCGAGCAGTACTTC. Translated, it gives CASSWGGSRWSEQYF.

The rearrangement joins TRBV2 to TRBJ1-3; 7 positions match TRBD1. Germline CDR1 and CDR2: SNHLY and FYNNEI. This CDR3 region has 13 residues. V shed 8 bases, J shed 2 bases, and the junction held 3 bases outside the gene matches. The CDR3 nucleotides are TGTGCCAGCTTGGGGACAGCTGGAAACACCATATATTTT. It yields the protein CASLGTAGNTIYF.

This chain connects TRBV13 to TRBJ2-3; TRBD2 matches at 7 bases. This CDR3 is 17 amino acids long. Germline V gene sequence: CDR1 PRHDT, CDR2 FYEKMQ (reference sequence). V lost 4 bases to trimming and J lost 0 bases; unmatched junction nucleotides: 10. CDR3 coding DNA: TGTGCCAGCAGCTCCAGCGGACTAGGCCATAGCACAGATACGCAGTATTTT. Amino acids: CASSSSGLGHSTDTQYF.

This chain connects TRBV11-3 to TRBJ2-3, with a weak D call TRBD1 (6 bases). This CDR3 is built from 12 residues. The germline V gene has CDR1 SGHNT and CDR2 YENEEA. Deletions cut 5 bases from V and 3 bases from J, with 6 bases between. CDR3 nucleotide sequence: TGTGCCAGCAGCACAGGGACAGATACGCAGTATTTT. Amino acid sequence: CASSTGTDTQYF. Using reference TRBV11-3 and TRBJ2-3 for the parts outside the CDR3, the full variable domain is EAGVVQSPRYKIIEKKQPVAFWCNPISGHNTLYWYLQNLGQGPELLIRYENEEAVDDSQLPKDRFSAERLKGVDSTLKIQPAELGDSAVYLCASSTGTDTQYFGPGTRLTVL.

The genes are TRBV9 and TRBJ1-2; maybe TRBD1 (5 bases). The CDR3 loop spans 12 amino acids. V was pared by 7 bases and J by 6 bases, with 13 bases between. Germline V gene sequence: CDR1 SGDLS, CDR2 YYNGEE. Here the CDR3 reads CASGVRGDGYTF. The CDR3 DNA reads TGTGCCAGCGGGGTGAGGGGCGATGGCTACACCTTC.

This CDR3 reads CASSVVAGGAYNEQFF. In DNA, the CDR3 is TGTGCCAGCAGCGTAGTGGCGGGAGGGGCCTACAATGAGCAGTTCTTC. The chain carries TRBV9 and TRBJ2-1; 9 bases fit TRBD2. There are 16 residues in the CDR3. CDR1 is SGDLS, CDR2 YYNGEE, per germline. Unmatched junction bases numbered 3, after V lost 0 bases and J lost 2 bases.

The genes are TRBV13 and TRBJ1-5; no clear D gene. The CDR3 extends over 15 amino acids. The V gene's germline CDR1 is PRHDT and CDR2 FYEKMQ (reference sequence). Trimming removed 2 bases at V and 5 bases at J, with 13 bases between. The CDR3 region has the DNA TGTGCCAGCAGCTTATATCGGCTCCGGGATCAGCCCCAGCATTTT. Translating gives CASSLYRLRDQPQHF.

The chain recombines TRBV12-3 or TRBV12-4 with TRBJ1-1; D gene unclear. This CDR3 comprises 12 residues. V was shortened by 3 bases and J by 4 bases, with 6 bases between the two germline ends. The chain's CDR3 is CASSLWGTEAFF. In DNA, the CDR3 is TGTGCCAGCAGTTTGTGGGGCACTGAAGCTTTCTTT.

As for this clone: Other nucleotide sequences in the sample specify the same CDR3. The chain uses TRBV12-3 or TRBV12-4 and TRBJ1-4; D gene uncertain. This CDR3 is 11 amino acids long. Trimming took 1 base from V and 8 from J, leaving 2 bases between them. The CDR3 DNA reads TGTGCCAGCAGTTTAGGCGAAAAACTGTTTTTT. This sequence encodes CASSLGEKLFF.

J is TRBJ1-2 and V is TRBV6-5; TRBD1 agrees at 8 bases. Per the germline V gene, CDR1 is MNHEY and CDR2 is SVGAGI. The CDR3 extends over 13 amino acids. V shed 6 bases, J shed 8 bases, and the junction held 8 bases outside the gene matches. CDR3 in amino acids: CASSQIDRGGYTF. CDR3 sequence (DNA): TGTGCCAGCAGCCAAATCGACAGGGGCGGCTACACCTTC.

This rearrangement joins TRBV4-1 to TRBJ2-1, with 8 positions matching TRBD2. The CDR3 loop spans 15 amino acids. J lost 7 bases, V lost 0 bases, and 5 bases had no gene match. Germline V lookup: CDR1 MGHRA, CDR2 YSYEKL. The CDR3 sequence is CASSQDVPSGNEQFF. The CDR3 bases are TGCGCCAGCAGCCAAGATGTCCCTAGCGGGAATGAGCAGTTCTTC.

The chain carries TRBV19 and TRBJ2-1, with D maybe TRBD1 (5 bases). The V gene lost 6 bases and the J gene lost 4 bases, with 19 bases spanning the gap. The germline V gene encodes CDR1 LNHDA and CDR2 SQIVND (reference sequence). This CDR3 comprises 16 residues. The CDR3 nucleotides read TGTGCCAGTAGGGGCCACGGACGGCGGACATACAATGAGCAGTTCTTC. Its protein is CASRGHGRRTYNEQFF.

This sequence joins TRBV28 and TRBJ2-7; no reliable D call. V was cut by 5 bases and J by 3 bases, with 23 bases left in between. CDR1 MDHEN and CDR2 SYDVKM come from the germline V gene. There are 17 residues in the CDR3. Written as DNA, the CDR3 is TGTGCCAGCAGTCAGACGGCTCCGGGCCCTAAACTCTACGAGCAGTACTTC. Translated, it gives CASSQTAPGPKLYEQYF.

Comments on this clone: The junction and the germline gene differ at one end; a read error may be behind it. This chain joins TRBV5-1 and TRBJ2-1, with 9 bases that match TRBD1. Germline CDR1 SGHRS, CDR2 YFSETQ. The CDR3 is made up of 15 amino acids. CDR3 amino acids: CASGLTGQGDNEQFF. CDR3 in DNA: TGCGCCAGCGGCTTGACGGGACAGGGAGACAATGAGCAGTTCTTC.

The chain combines TRBV3-1 (or the pseudogene TRBV3-2) with TRBJ1-1; TRBD1 might be the D (6 bases). The length of the CDR3 is 12 residues. Between the trimmed V and J ends, which lost 3 bases and 7 bases, there was a span of 9 bases. CDR1 is LGHDT, CDR2 YNNKEL, per germline (reference sequence). The CDR3 sequence: CASSQNRVEAFF. The CDR3 DNA sequence: TGTGCCAGCAGCCAGAACAGGGTTGAAGCTTTCTTT.

In the case of this clone: Sequence at one end of the junction differs from germline and may be a read error. J is TRBJ2-7 and V is TRBV3-1 (or the pseudogene TRBV3-2), with TRBD2 matching over 10 bases. CDR3 length: 15 residues. CDR1 and CDR2 (germline): LGHDT, YNNKEL (reference sequence). CDR3 nucleotides: TGTGCCAGCAGCCACACCGAGGCGGTAGCGGGAGGCGTGCACTTC. Translated, it gives CASSHTEAVAGGVHF.

This chain uses TRBV24-1 with TRBJ2-2; possible D gene TRBD2, 6 bases. Deletions cut 2 bases from V and 4 bases from J, with 16 bases between. Looked up from germline, CDR1 is KGHDR and CDR2 is SFDVKD. The CDR3 totals 17 residues. In nucleotides, the CDR3 is TGTGCCACCAGTGATTACCTAGCGCCCGAGGGCACCGGGGAGCTGTTTTTT. It codes for CATSDYLAPEGTGELFF.

The chain has TRBV6-5 and TRBJ2-3; 12 nucleotides agree with TRBD1. The J segment lost 14 bases and the V segment lost 5 bases, leaving 8 bases of the junction unmatched. The CDR3 is made up of 13 amino acids. Germline V gives CDR1 MNHEY, CDR2 SVGAGI. The CDR3 DNA sequence: TGTGCCAGCAGTAAAAGAGGGACAGGGGGCGCGTATTTT. Translated: CASSKRGTGGAYF.

This chain joins TRBV11-3 and TRBJ2-7, with D possibly being TRBD1 (6 bases). V lost 1 base and J 6 bases, leaving 16 bases between the germline ends. CDR1 and CDR2 from the germline V gene are SGHNT and YENEEA. The CDR3 totals 15 residues. CDR3 residues: CASSLGGQAVGEQYF. The CDR3 DNA sequence: TGTGCCAGCAGCTTAGGGGGACAAGCGGTGGGCGAGCAGTACTTC.

V is TRBV5-6 and J is TRBJ1-5; perhaps TRBD1 as D (6 bases). This CDR3 contains 16 residues. Germline-derived CDR1 and CDR2 are SGHDT and YYEEEE. The V end lost 4 bases, the J end lost 4 bases, and 18 bases lay between the germline ends. This CDR3 reads CASSQSGTGFNQPQHF. The CDR3 DNA reads as TGTGCCAGCAGCCAGAGTGGTACAGGGTTTAATCAGCCCCAGCATTTT.

J is TRBJ1-1 and V is TRBV7-2; D unresolved. CDR3 length equals 14 residues. V shed 4 bases and J shed 2 bases, with 11 bases lying between them. From germline, CDR1 is SGHTA and CDR2 FQGNSA. The CDR3 protein is CASSSSRYNTEAFF. In DNA, the CDR3 is TGTGCCAGCAGCTCCAGTCGGTATAACACTGAAGCTTTCTTT.

The rearrangement links TRBV7-2 to TRBJ1-2; 8 bases agree with TRBD1. Looked up from germline, CDR1 is SGHTA and CDR2 is FQGNSA. With 5 bases clipped from V and 4 bases from J, the junction kept 9 bases outside the gene matches. The CDR3 is 15 amino acids. The CDR3 DNA sequence: TGTGCCAGCAGCCCAACATGGGACAGGTCCTATGGCTACACCTTC. This sequence encodes CASSPTWDRSYGYTF.

As regards this clone: In the same sample, other DNA sequences code for this CDR3. This sequence joins TRBV12-3 or TRBV12-4 and TRBJ2-2; D unclear. The CDR3 has 12 residues. Trimming stripped 1 base from V and 6 bases from J, with 3 bases between. The CDR3 loop is CASSLGSGELFF. DNA of the CDR3: TGTGCCAGCAGTTTAGGTTCCGGGGAGCTGTTTTTT.